The present T cell receptor (beta chain) was sequenced within a study of metastatic and nonmetastatic thyroid tumors (TCRdb year 2020). Describing the broader study: For patients with malignant and with benign thyroid disease, the researchers compared repertoires between peripheral blood samples and tumor or nodule tissue samples. Broad study findings and their caveats: TCR beta diversity was reported as significantly higher in malignant tumors than in benign nodules, in both blood and tumor samples.

V ends up 4 bases short and J 0 bases short, with an unmatched junction base count of 6. Sequences SGHRS (CDR1) and YFSETQ (CDR2) are obtained from the germline V gene. The CDR3 goes from the cysteine to the phenylalanine over 16 residues. Left in the record is the CDR3 DNA by itself, 48 bases read in frame from the first base. Libraries were prepared through PCR. Sequencing was performed on an Illumina HiSeq 4000. The TCR beta-chain CDR3 region of each patient was profiled by high-throughput sequencing. Per the original workflow: A classifier to discriminate distant-metastatic papillary thyroid cancer patients was built from CDR3 differences across clinicopathological groups. To measure repertoire diversity the researchers used the Shannon index, while the Morisita-Horn index served to gauge how similar the tumor and blood repertoires were. TCRdb took the public reads, trimmed them with fastp at Q25, ran MiXCR for clone calling and kept in-frame beta chains. The V and J calls were determined by TCRdb, not by the authors. A total of fewer than 40,000 clones appear in this sample, around 43% of them only once. Approximately 24% of the sample is taken by the ten largest.

With regard to this clone: Which antigen it targets is not known. Nothing much larger sits one base from this clone, and base qualities are not available.

No treatment had been received by any patient before thyroid surgery. Using T-cell receptor beta sequencing, the researchers looked back retrospectively at clinical samples from patients, gathered between about 2012 and 2019. What was sequenced was tumor tissue. The receptor was derived from a male donor with papillary thyroid cancer or a benign thyroid nodule (not recorded which). Some clones in this sample may be carry-over from other donors' samples. The chain uses TRBV5-1 and TRBJ2-3, with TRBD1 matching 9 junction bases. The CDR3 protein: CASSATGTGSTDTQYF. In nucleotide form, the sequence is TGCGCCAGCAGCGCGACCGGGACAGGGAGCACAGATACGCAGTATTTT.